Below are 24 T cell receptor beta chains sequenced from a single sample in a study of CD8 T cells in ankylosing spondylitis. TCRdb called the 5' RACE reads again in MiXCR, with one record for every CDR3 protein. The sample includes 250,000 to 350,000 distinct CDR3 sequences, 20% seen only once; the top ten take roughly 7.3%. The sequenced sample consisted of blood, either unsorted or a sorted T cell fraction (not recorded which). Receptors originate from a male donor with ankylosing spondylitis or in good health (not recorded which).

There are a few counts of this clonotype. J is TRBJ2-1 and V is TRBV5-1; 9 bases map to TRBD1. Germline assignment: CDR1 SGHRS and CDR2 YFSETQ. The CDR3 length is 16 residues. The V gene end was trimmed by 1 base and the J gene end by 9 bases; junction bases not matched to a gene: 11. As DNA, the CDR3 is TGCGCCAGCAGCTTGAAGCCGGGACAGGGTGGTGGTGAGCAGTTCTTC. Translated, it gives CASSLKPGQGGGEQFF. Full variable domain (outside the CDR3, taken from reference TRBV5-1 and TRBJ2-1): KAGVTQTPRYLIKTRGQQVTLSCSPISGHRSVSWYQQTPGQGLQFLFEYFSETQRNKGNFPGRFSGRQFSNSRSEMNVSTLELGDSALYLCASSLKPGQGGGEQFFGPGTRLTVL.

This chain uses TRBV28 with TRBJ2-7; 9 bases fit TRBD1. The ends lost 5 bases at V and 4 bases at J; junction bases unmatched: 9. Germline values: CDR1 MDHEN, CDR2 SYDVKM. The CDR3 totals 15 residues. In nucleotides, the CDR3 is TGTGCCAGCAGTCTTTCGGGACAGGGCCTATACGAGCAGTACGTC. It codes for CASSLSGQGLYEQYV.

The J gene is TRBJ1-2, the V gene TRBV18; D may be TRBD1 (5 bases). V gave up 3 bases and J gave up 3 bases, with 8 bases separating them. CDR1 is KGHSH, CDR2 LQKENI, per germline. This CDR3 region has 13 residues. The CDR3, as DNA: TGTGCCAGCTCACCGTCCAGGGACTATGGCTACACCTTC. Its translation is CASSPSRDYGYTF.

This clonotype was observed a handful of times. The J gene is TRBJ2-1, the V gene TRBV3-1, with unresolved D. Per the germline V gene, CDR1 is LGHDT and CDR2 is YNNKEL (reference sequence). V shed 2 bases and J shed 10 bases, with 12 bases lying between them. The CDR3 sequence is 13 residues long. CDR3 loop: CASSQLGALEQFF. For the CDR3, the DNA is TGTGCCAGCAGCCAACTGGGTGCGTTGGAGCAGTTCTTC.

Details on this clonotype: The junction differs from germline at one of its ends, possibly a read error. The rearrangement links TRBV14 to TRBJ2-3; TRBD2 agrees at 8 bases. CDR1 and CDR2 from the germline V gene are SGHDN and FVKESK. The CDR3 runs to 15 residues. The CDR3 DNA follows: TGTGCCAGCAGCCCGATAGCGGGGCGGGGAGATACGCAGTTTTTT. Translated: CASSPIAGRGDTQFF.

At least ten counts were recorded for this clonotype. The rearrangement uses TRBV29-1 and TRBJ2-5; 8 bases match TRBD1. Germline V gives CDR1 SQVTM, CDR2 ANQGSEA. This CDR3 has 13 residues. Losses at the gene ends were 3 bases for V and 7 bases for J; bases not matched to a gene: 7. The CDR3 nucleotides are TGCAGCGTTGACCCAGGGGGCGATGGGACCCAGTACTTC. Translated, it gives CSVDPGGDGTQYF.

This clonotype was seen a few times. The CDR3 nucleotides are TGTGCCAGCAGCCCCCGGGACAGACAGCTATACAATGAGCAGTTCTTC. Its translation: CASSPRDRQLYNEQFF. The rearrangement joins TRBV7-3 to TRBJ2-1; 7 bases agree with TRBD1. CDR1 and CDR2 from the germline V gene are SGHTA and FQGTGA. The ends lost 5 bases at V and 4 bases at J; junction bases unmatched: 11. The CDR3 totals 16 residues.

V gene TRBV12-3 or TRBV12-4 combines with J gene TRBJ2-3, with D perhaps matching TRBD2 (5 bases). CDR3 length: 14 amino acids. Trimming cost V 3 bases and J 5 bases, with 12 bases left between them. DNA for the CDR3: TGTGCCAGCAGTTTCCCGCTAGCCCAAGATACGCAGTATTTT. Its protein product is CASSFPLAQDTQYF.

The genes are TRBV9 and TRBJ1-6; D may be TRBD1 (5 bases). Germline CDR1 and CDR2: SGDLS and YYNGEE. V was trimmed by 0 bases and J by 10 bases, leaving 11 bases between them. This CDR3 has 14 amino acids. The CDR3 sequence: CASSVARVGSPLHF. The CDR3, as DNA: TGTGCCAGCAGCGTAGCCAGGGTAGGCTCACCCCTCCACTTT.

The CDR3 DNA reads as TGCGCCAGCAGGTCAGCGAACACCGGGGAGCTGTTTTTT. Amino acid sequence: CASRSANTGELFF. The V gene is TRBV5-1, the J gene TRBJ2-2; the D is unclear. The CDR3 length is 13 residues. Trimming took off 5 bases at V and 0 bases at J, with 5 bases between the two ends. The germline V gene encodes CDR1 SGHRS and CDR2 YFSETQ.

The chain couples TRBV6-1 to TRBJ2-3; TRBD1 or TRBD2 may be the D gene (5 bases each). V was trimmed by 11 bases and J by 1 base, leaving 16 bases between them. Per germline, CDR1 MNHNS and CDR2 SASEGT. The CDR3 sequence is 14 residues long. CDR3 sequence (DNA): TGTGCCTGTCGCGTGGGGGTCGGCACAGATACGCAGTATTTT. Encoded protein: CACRVGVGTDTQYF.

The rearrangement joins TRBV2 to TRBJ2-1, with 7 bases matching TRBD2. With V trimmed by 5 bases and J by 0 bases, 10 bases remained unmatched. The CDR3 consists of 17 residues. Germline values: CDR1 SNHLY, CDR2 FYNNEI. As DNA, the CDR3 is TGTGCCAGCAGTTTTCTAGAAGGGAGGGGCTCCTACAATGAGCAGTTCTTC. Amino acids: CASSFLEGRGSYNEQFF.

This clonotype has at least ten counts. The chain carries TRBV12-3 or TRBV12-4 and TRBJ2-4; TRBD1 matches 7 bases. This CDR3 is built from 15 residues. J gave up 0 bases and V 6 bases, and 5 bases lay outside the gene matches. DNA for the CDR3: TGTGCCAGCAGGGGGACAGACAAAGCCAAAAACATTCAGTACTTC. Translation gives CASRGTDKAKNIQYF.

The genes are TRBV7-9 and TRBJ2-3; D not certain. V gave up 1 base and J gave up 2 bases, with 7 bases separating them. The V gene's germline CDR1 is SEHNR and CDR2 FQNEAQ (reference sequence). The CDR3 length is 14 residues. CDR3: CASSLDSDTDTQYF. The CDR3 nucleotides are TGTGCCAGCAGCTTAGACTCAGACACAGATACGCAGTATTTT. Drawing the rest from reference TRBV7-9 and TRBJ2-3, the complete variable domain is DTGVSQNPRHKITKRGQNVTFRCDPISEHNRLYWYRQTLGQGPEFLTYFQNEAQLEKSRLLSDRFSAERPKGSFSTLEIQRTEQGDSAMYLCASSLDSDTDTQYFGPGTRLTVL.

This clonotype came up many times. The chain joins TRBV12-3 or TRBV12-4 to TRBJ1-3; D remains ambiguous. CDR3 size: 14 residues. Trimming cost V 5 bases and J 1 base, with 9 bases left between them. The CDR3 reads CASSLSGSGNTIYF. CDR3 nucleotides: TGTGCCAGCAGTCTATCGGGATCTGGAAACACCATATATTTT.

The V gene is TRBV10-3, the J gene TRBJ1-5; no firm D call. V was clipped by 0 bases and J by 7 bases, with 7 bases between them. Germline V gene sequence: CDR1 ENHRY, CDR2 SYGVKD. The length of the CDR3 is 13 residues. The chain's CDR3 is CAISESRGQPQHF. The CDR3 DNA reads TGTGCCATCAGTGAGTCTCGTGGGCAGCCCCAGCATTTT.

This chain joins TRBV12-3 or TRBV12-4 and TRBJ2-3, with 7 bases that match TRBD2. The length of the CDR3 is 16 residues. V trimming: 2 bases; J trimming: 5 bases; junction bases outside the gene matches: 10. CDR3 DNA sequence: TGTGCCAGCAGTTTATACGGGGGGAAAGAAGGAGATACGCAGTATTTT. Translating gives CASSLYGGKEGDTQYF.

The gene calls are TRBV24-1 and TRBJ2-1; D tentatively reads TRBD1 or TRBD2 (7 bases each). The CDR3 consists of 17 residues. The V and J ends lost 2 bases and 6 bases respectively, with 19 bases between them. CDR1 and CDR2 from the germline V gene are KGHDR and SFDVKD. The DNA of the CDR3 is TGTGCCACCAGTGATTCCCTCAGGGGGAGGGCCACCAATGAGCAGTTCTTC. Encoded protein: CATSDSLRGRATNEQFF.

V and J are TRBV7-9 and TRBJ2-3; D remains unclear. V lost 6 bases, J lost 0 bases, and 7 bases lay in between. There are 13 residues in the CDR3. Germline V gives CDR1 SEHNR, CDR2 FQNEAQ (reference sequence). The CDR3 sequence: CASSEGSTDTQYF. CDR3 bases: TGTGCCAGCAGTGAAGGTAGCACAGATACGCAGTATTTT. The entire variable domain, with the rest obtained from reference TRBV7-9 and TRBJ2-3, is as follows: DTGVSQNPRHKITKRGQNVTFRCDPISEHNRLYWYRQTLGQGPEFLTYFQNEAQLEKSRLLSDRFSAERPKGSFSTLEIQRTEQGDSAMYLCASSEGSTDTQYFGPGTRLTVL.

Only a few counts were recorded for this clonotype. The V gene is TRBV29-1, the J gene TRBJ1-2; D unresolved. CDR1 SQVTM and CDR2 ANQGSEA come from the germline V gene. Trimming stripped 3 bases from V and 4 bases from J, with 9 bases between. There are 12 residues in the CDR3. CDR3 region: CSVDGWGYGYTF. The CDR3 region has the DNA TGCAGCGTTGATGGGTGGGGCTATGGCTACACCTTC.

Only a few counts were recorded for this clonotype. J is TRBJ2-7 and V is TRBV2; D is undetermined. From germline, CDR1 is SNHLY and CDR2 FYNNEI. This CDR3 spans 15 amino acids. The V end lost 4 bases, the J end lost 4 bases, and 17 bases lay between the germline ends. The CDR3: CASSGAMTLPYEQYV. As DNA, the CDR3 is TGTGCCAGCAGTGGTGCGATGACCCTACCTTACGAGCAGTACGTC.

The table lists this clonotype with a few counts. This rearrangement joins TRBV19 to TRBJ2-3, with 8 bases matching TRBD1. Germline loops: CDR1 LNHDA, CDR2 SQIVND (reference sequence). The CDR3 extends over 16 amino acids. The J segment lost 0 bases and the V segment lost 4 bases, leaving 6 bases of the junction unmatched. The CDR3 DNA is TGTGCCAGTAGTACTTCGGACAGGGCTAGCACAGATACGCAGTATTTT. Translated, it gives CASSTSDRASTDTQYF. Filled out from reference TRBV19 and TRBJ2-3, the complete variable domain reads DGGITQSPKYLFRKEGQNVTLSCEQNLNHDAMYWYRQDPGQGLRLIYYSQIVNDFQKGDIAEGYSVSREKKESFPLTVTSAQKNPTAFYLCASSTSDRASTDTQYFGPGTRLTVL.

This clonotype was counted a few times. The chain has TRBV15 and TRBJ1-5, with D tentatively TRBD1 (6 bases). Trimming removed 0 bases from V and 6 bases from J, with 18 bases in between. Germline values: CDR1 LNHNV, CDR2 YYDKDF (reference sequence). The CDR3 covers 17 residues. The chain's CDR3 is CATSRDENVGGGQPQHF. The DNA for the CDR3 is TGTGCCACCAGCAGAGATGAGAACGTTGGGGGCGGTCAGCCCCAGCATTTT.

Many counts were recorded for this clonotype. The chain links TRBV29-1 to TRBJ2-3, with D perhaps matching TRBD1 (6 bases). CDR3 size: 13 residues. The germline V gene encodes CDR1 SQVTM and CDR2 ANQGSEA. Deletions cut 4 bases from V and 5 bases from J, with 13 bases between. Here the CDR3 DNA reads TGCAGCGTTGGACTAATAGGGGGAGATACGCAGTATTTT. Its protein is CSVGLIGGDTQYF.